The 15 T cell receptor beta chains below all came from one sample that was sequenced in a study of cytomegalovirus exposure and HLA in healthy donors. A multiplex PCR was run with 60 Vbeta primers and 13 Jbeta primers. TCRdb's table, derived via immunoSEQ multiplex PCR, lists solely in-frame clones and lacks some. The sample includes 99,000 or so clones, 80% to 85% of them seen just once. Sequencing used PBMCs. All receptors come from a man aged 25-45 years in good health and CMV-seropositive.

V usage is TRBV12-5 and J usage is TRBJ1-3; 9 bases match TRBD1. V trimming: 7 bases; J trimming: 4 bases; junction bases outside the gene matches: 8. Per the germline V gene, CDR1 is LGHNT and CDR2 is FRNRAP. The length of the CDR3 is 15 residues. DNA for the CDR3: TGTGCTAGTGCGGGACAGGGAAAAGCGGGAAACACCATATATTTT. Translated: CASAGQGKAGNTIYF.

The genes are TRBV23-1 and TRBJ1-3, with D possibly matching TRBD1 (5 bases). TRBV23-1 is filed as an ORF, its function uncertain. This CDR3 spans 16 amino acids. Trimming cost V 1 base and J 0 bases, with 10 bases left between them. CDR3 sequence (DNA): TGCGCCAGCAGTCAATACAGGCAGGGCTCTGGAAACACCATATATTTT. Protein: CASSQYRQGSGNTIYF.

The CDR3 DNA is TGTGCCAGCAGTGCTACCGCGACAGGGGGCAGGGCCGGGGAGCTGTTTTTT. Translating it yields CASSATATGGRAGELFF. The V gene is TRBV6-1, the J gene TRBJ2-2, with 10 bases lining up with TRBD1. CDR1 and CDR2 from the germline V gene are MNHNS and SASEGT. V lost 4 bases to trimming and J lost 6 bases; unmatched junction nucleotides: 11. The CDR3 is 17 amino acids.

This rearrangement joins TRBV29-1 to TRBJ1-5; 10 nucleotides agree with TRBD1. Trimming took 4 bases from V and 3 from J; bases not matched to a gene: 3. CDR3 length equals 14 residues. Germline V gene sequence: CDR1 SQVTM, CDR2 ANQGSEA. The CDR3 loop is CSVVGTGVNQPQHF. In nucleotides, the CDR3 is TGCAGCGTTGTAGGGACAGGGGTCAATCAGCCCCAGCATTTT.

The genes are TRBV7-2 and TRBJ2-4; D not certain. This CDR3 comprises 14 residues. CDR1 is SGHTA, CDR2 FQGNSA, per germline. Trimming took 6 bases from V and 0 from J, leaving 9 bases between them. The CDR3 nucleotides are TGTGCCAGCAGTTTCGGAGTAGCCAAAAACATTCAGTACTTC. Translating gives CASSFGVAKNIQYF.

As DNA, the CDR3 is TGTGCCAGCAGCGTAGCGGGGTCTGGGGCCAACGTCCTGACTTTC. It encodes CASSVAGSGANVLTF. V gene TRBV9 combines with J gene TRBJ2-6; TRBD2 might be the D (5 bases). The CDR3 consists of 15 residues. Germline V CDR1 and CDR2: SGDLS, YYNGEE. Trimming removed 0 bases at V and 1 base at J, with 5 bases between.

This sequence joins TRBV6-5 and TRBJ2-3, with TRBD2 matching 8 bases. The CDR3 length is 14 residues. Germline V gene data show CDR1 as MNHEY and CDR2 as SVGAGI. V was pared by 8 bases and J by 4 bases, with 8 bases of the junction left unmatched. CDR3: CASAKRGTPDTQYF. The DNA of the CDR3 is TGTGCCAGCGCCAAGCGGGGGACGCCAGATACGCAGTATTTT.

This chain links TRBV7-2 with TRBJ2-2, with D possibly TRBD2 on 7 matching bases. V lost 1 base to trimming and J lost 4 bases, with 10 bases between them. CDR1 is SGHTA and CDR2 is FQGNSA in the germline V gene. This CDR3 is built from 15 residues. The CDR3 here is CASSLGGGGTGELFF. CDR3 in DNA: TGTGCCAGCAGCTTAGGAGGGGGGGGCACCGGGGAGCTGTTTTTT.

This chain connects TRBV21-1 to TRBJ1-2; the table calls TRBD1, which could not be checked here. TRBV21-1 is assigned pseudogene status. The CDR3 totals 18 residues. The CDR3 DNA follows: TGTGCCAGCAGCATCGGGTTGGGTAAAAGGGGTCCCTTCTATGGCTACACCTTC. It specifies CASSIGLGKRGPFYGYTF.

Only one count was recorded for this clone. CDR3 region: CASNQDTGDYEQYF. In DNA form, the CDR3 reads TGTGCCAGCAATCAGGACACAGGGGACTACGAGCAGTACTTC. The chain links TRBV28 to TRBJ2-7; 7 bases map to TRBD1. Germline CDR1 MDHEN, CDR2 SYDVKM. The CDR3 contains 14 residues. V gave up 7 bases and J gave up 3 bases; unmatched junction bases: 9.

V is TRBV6-1 and J is TRBJ2-3; possibly TRBD2 for D (5 bases). Germline CDR1 and CDR2: MNHNS and SASEGT. Trimming removed 2 bases at V and 3 bases at J, with 9 bases between. The CDR3 is 14 residues long. CDR3 protein: CASSELRRTDTQYF. The CDR3 DNA sequence: TGTGCCAGCAGTGAACTCCGGAGGACAGATACGCAGTATTTT.

The chain joins TRBV15 to TRBJ2-7, with a weak D call TRBD2 (5 bases). There are 14 residues in the CDR3. Germline CDR1 LNHNV, CDR2 YYDKDF (reference sequence). The germline V and J ends were trimmed by 1 base and 0 bases, with 7 bases remaining between them. CDR3 DNA: TGTGCCACCAGCAGAGGGACTGGCTCCTACGAGCAGTACTTC. This translates into CATSRGTGSYEQYF.

Comments on this clone: This CDR3 is also generated by other DNA sequences in the sample. The chain uses TRBV5-1 and TRBJ1-6; unclear D gene. The CDR3 spans 17 residues. Germline assignment: CDR1 SGHRS and CDR2 YFSETQ. The V gene lost 3 bases and the J gene lost 0 bases, with 13 bases spanning the gap. The CDR3 DNA follows: TGCGCCAGCAGCTCCAACCCAACGAGCTCCTATAATTCACCCCTCCACTTT. As protein: CASSSNPTSSYNSPLHF.

J is TRBJ2-5 and V is TRBV6-6; D may be TRBD2 (6 bases). The V end lost 6 bases, the J end lost 2 bases, and 19 bases lay between the germline ends. The CDR3 consists of 16 residues. Germline loops: CDR1 MNHNY, CDR2 SVGAGI (reference sequence). CDR3 sequence reads: CASSTRRASEQETQYF. The CDR3 DNA reads TGTGCCAGCAGCACCCGGCGGGCTAGCGAACAAGAGACCCAGTACTTC.

This clone has a single count. V gene TRBV7-6 combines with J gene TRBJ2-3, with TRBD1 as a possible D gene (5 bases). The CDR3 extends over 14 amino acids. Per the germline V gene, CDR1 is SGHVS and CDR2 is FNYEAQ. V was shortened by 5 bases and J by 3 bases, with 12 bases between the two germline ends. CDR3 sequence (DNA): TGTGCCAGCAGCGGAAGGGGTTCGACAGATACGCAGTATTTT. Amino acids: CASSGRGSTDTQYF.